Shown below are 9 T cell receptor beta chains from a single sample sequenced in a study of cytomegalovirus exposure and HLA in healthy donors. With 60 Vbeta and 13 Jbeta primers, the PCR was carried out. TCRdb's copy holds only in-frame clones and misses some; the assay was immunoSEQ multiplex PCR. This table has around 170,000 clones, over 60% appearing once. Sequencing used PBMCs. Receptors were obtained from a girl aged 10 to 17 in good health and CMV-seronegative.

This clone turned up a few times. The chain links TRBV30 to TRBJ2-5, with a weak D call TRBD1 (6 bases). Germline V gene lookup returns CDR1 GTSNPN and CDR2 SVGIG (reference sequence). Trimming removed 2 bases from V and 1 base from J, with 8 bases in between. The CDR3 runs 13 residues. Written as DNA, the CDR3 is TGTGCCTGGAGTCGAGGGGGCCAAGAGACCCAGTACTTC. Translating it yields CAWSRGGQETQYF.

The CDR3 DNA follows: TGTGCCAGCAGCAATAACAGGGGGAACACTGAAGCTTTCTTT. It yields the protein CASSNNRGNTEAFF. The chain uses TRBV21-1 and TRBJ1-1; the listed D gene, TRBD1, was not tested against the DNA. TRBV21-1 is described as a pseudogene. The CDR3 length is 14 residues.

CDR3: CAWSDLTGAIPIYGYTF. The CDR3 DNA is TGTGCCTGGAGTGATCTGACAGGGGCTATACCCATTTATGGCTACACCTTC. This sequence joins TRBV30 and TRBJ1-2; 8 nucleotides align to TRBD1. Germline V lookup: CDR1 GTSNPN, CDR2 SVGIG (reference sequence). J gave up 5 bases and V 1 base, and 15 bases lay outside the gene matches. The length of the CDR3 is 17 residues. Full variable domain (rest looked up from reference TRBV30 and TRBJ1-2): SQTIHQWPATLVQPVGSPLSLECTVEGTSNPNLYWYRQAAGRGLQLLFYSVGIGQISSEVPQNLSASRPQDRQFILSSKKLLLSDSGFYLCAWSDLTGAIPIYGYTFGSGTRLTVV.

The chain recombines TRBV2 with TRBJ2-1; 9 nucleotides align to TRBD1. V lost 1 base and J lost 8; bases outside the gene matches: 9. Germline V gene lookup returns CDR1 SNHLY and CDR2 FYNNEI. This CDR3 contains 16 residues. The CDR3 region has the DNA TGTGCCAGCAGTGAAGGGGACAGGGCGGGTTCGGATGAGCAGTTCTTC. Encoded protein: CASSEGDRAGSDEQFF.

This chain uses TRBV27 with TRBJ2-7, with a possible D match to TRBD1 (5 bases). Germline assignment: CDR1 MNHEY and CDR2 SMNVEV (reference sequence). The CDR3 length is 13 residues. V dropped 8 bases and J dropped 1 base, with 12 bases sitting between them. The CDR3 region has the DNA TGTGCCAGCCTCCCCCAGGGTTCCTACGAGCAGTACTTC. It is translated as CASLPQGSYEQYF.

This clone was detected a few times. This chain links TRBV19 with TRBJ1-5; the D gene is possibly TRBD1 (5 bases). V was clipped by 7 bases and J by 5 bases, with 9 bases between them. Germline CDR1 is LNHDA and CDR2 is SQIVND (reference sequence). This CDR3 comprises 12 residues. The CDR3 loop is CASIGGDQPQHF. The CDR3 DNA is TGTGCCAGTATTGGAGGGGATCAGCCCCAGCATTTT.

The chain uses TRBV6-1 and TRBJ1-5; no reliable D call. V was trimmed by 4 bases and J by 2 bases, leaving 15 bases between them. Germline V CDR1 and CDR2: MNHNS, SASEGT. This CDR3 spans 16 amino acids. The DNA of the CDR3 is TGTGCCAGCAGTGCCCCCTCGGGGTTCCGCAATCAGCCCCAGCATTTT. Its protein product is CASSAPSGFRNQPQHF.

V and J are TRBV4-1 and TRBJ2-5; 16 bases fit TRBD2. The DNA end lines up better with TRBJ2-7; the J call may be wrong. This CDR3 spans 18 amino acids. Germline V CDR1 and CDR2: MGHRA, YSYEKL. The CDR3 region has the DNA TGCGCCAGCAGCCAAGATAGCGGGACTAGCGGGGGGGCCTACGAGCAGTACTTC. It yields the protein CASSQDSGTSGGAYEQYF.

This chain uses TRBV5-1 with TRBJ2-7, with D maybe TRBD1 (6 bases). The CDR3 contains 12 residues. Germline loops: CDR1 SGHRS, CDR2 YFSETQ. V lost 3 bases and J lost 2, with 6 bases in between. CDR3 protein: CASSWDTYEQYF. The CDR3 DNA reads as TGCGCCAGCAGCTGGGACACCTACGAGCAGTACTTC. Complete variable domain (other parts from reference TRBV5-1 and TRBJ2-7): KAGVTQTPRYLIKTRGQQVTLSCSPISGHRSVSWYQQTPGQGLQFLFEYFSETQRNKGNFPGRFSGRQFSNSRSEMNVSTLELGDSALYLCASSWDTYEQYFGPGTRLTVT.